This T cell receptor beta chain was captured in a study of blood T cell repertoires in COVID-19. CDR1 GTSNPN and CDR2 SVGIG come from the germline V gene (reference sequence). The CDR3 contains 12 residues. V was shortened by 8 bases and J by 0 bases, with 10 bases between the two germline ends. Generated by immunoSEQ multiplex PCR, the TCRdb table keeps only in-frame clones and is missing some. The table lists about 190,000 clones, approximately 87% of them singletons, with about 12% in the top ten. Specimen: peripheral blood. The receptor was isolated from a woman between 65 and 79 years old with COVID-19, enrolled during active disease. The chain links TRBV30 to TRBJ2-5, with a possible D match to TRBD1 (5 bases). The CDR3: CAAQQDQETQYF. CDR3 bases: TGTGCCGCTCAACAGGACCAAGAGACCCAGTACTTC.